This is a list of T cell receptor beta chains from one sample in a study of T cells in tumors after PD-1 blockade. TCRdb keeps only in-frame clones here, not all; method: immunoSEQ multiplex PCR. The sample holds 7,500 to 9,500 clones, about 59% seen once. This specimen consisted of tumor tissue, obtained after anti-PD-1 treatment. The receptors derive from a human donor with basal cell carcinoma. CDR3s include the opening cysteine and the closing phenylalanine or tryptophan. Clone sizes are given selectively: once, few, many, or a class where the clone is expanded.

>TRBJ2-5|TRBV7-3|.
CASSLRGTFQETQYF
>TRBJ2-7|TRBV9|.
CASSVGGPSYEQYF
>TRBJ1-2|TRBV5-6|.
CASSFAGGANYGYTF
>TRBJ1-6|TRBV3-1/TRBV3-2|few
CASRAYREDSPLHF
>TRBJ1-2|TRBV27|.
CASRSPSRDNGYTF
>TRBJ2-3|TRBV5-1|few
CASSLGQTASTDTQYF
>TRBJ1-4|TRBV5-1|.
CASSLAMTGGLTNEKLFF
>TRBJ1-5|TRBV10-2|.
CASSDAEHQPQHF
>TRBJ1-2|TRBV18|.
CASSPPSYPGQTPVTNYGYTF
>TRBJ2-5|TRBV25-1|.
CASSVYGTGVGKTQYF
>TRBJ2-2|TRBV7-9|.
CASSLSLGPAGELFF
>TRBJ2-2|TRBV10-2|few
CASSGLAGGTGELFF
>TRBJ1-5|TRBV27|.
CASSLQGLGNQPQHF
>TRBJ1-3|TRBV19|.
CANPRGNGGNTIYF
>TRBJ2-7|TRBV7-3|.
CASSPFHSGGYEQYF
>TRBJ1-6|TRBV30|large
CAWSKGPRGGF
>TRBJ2-7|TRBV10-3|.
CAIGNGGSYEQYF
>TRBJ2-3|TRBV7-6|.
CASSQQTGDTQYF
>TRBJ2-5|TRBV30|few
CAWSPSLRGGRVAQYF
>TRBJ2-1|TRBV20-1|few
CSARQNGQFF
>TRBJ2-2|TRBV24-1|medium-sized
CATSEGGTGELFF
>TRBJ2-7|TRBV4-1|.
CASSQDSVLAGEQYF
>TRBJ1-4|TRBV13|.
CASSIDRGLGELFF
>TRBJ2-1|TRBV3-1/TRBV3-2|.
CASSRRLRGLLYNEQFF
>TRBJ2-7|TRBV6-5|.
CASSRTGPPYEQYF
>TRBJ2-2|TRBV5-1|.
CASRGGNTGELFF
>TRBJ1-1|TRBV5-1|.
CASSLAGGRDEAFF
>TRBJ1-2|TRBV30|.
CAWTGNYGYTF
>TRBJ1-5|TRBV19|.
CASNPGRGNQPQHF
>TRBJ1-2|TRBV19|.
CASSISQGAGYGYTF
>TRBJ1-2|TRBV15|once
CATSRDSAIGDRGRLGYGYTF
>TRBJ1-2|TRBV19|.
CASSPTRQGEGIVGYTF
>TRBJ1-1|TRBV7-9|.
CASSFANTEAFF
>TRBJ2-1|TRBV7-9|large
CASSFSSINEQFF
>TRBJ2-7|TRBV3-1/TRBV3-2|.
CASSLGRTGLYEQYF
>TRBJ2-1|TRBV5-8|.
CASSVLAGGPKDEQFF
>TRBJ1-6|TRBV3-1/TRBV3-2|.
CASSQDLGNGANNSPLHF
>TRBJ2-5|TRBV3-1/TRBV3-2|.
CASSQGRAETQYF
>TRBJ2-7|TRBV19|.
CASSIAGSTYEQYF
>TRBJ2-3|TRBV3-1/TRBV3-2|.
CASSLAGSSTDTQYF
>TRBJ1-6|TRBV30|few
CAWSRGASSYNSPLHF
>TRBJ1-1|TRBV6-1|.
CASSFTGGGNTEAFF
>TRBJ2-2|TRBV15|.
CATSRSGTDTGELFF
>TRBJ1-2|TRBV5-4|.
CASSFMDRGQGGYTF
>TRBJ2-1|TRBV29-1|.
CSVGGRQGNEQFF